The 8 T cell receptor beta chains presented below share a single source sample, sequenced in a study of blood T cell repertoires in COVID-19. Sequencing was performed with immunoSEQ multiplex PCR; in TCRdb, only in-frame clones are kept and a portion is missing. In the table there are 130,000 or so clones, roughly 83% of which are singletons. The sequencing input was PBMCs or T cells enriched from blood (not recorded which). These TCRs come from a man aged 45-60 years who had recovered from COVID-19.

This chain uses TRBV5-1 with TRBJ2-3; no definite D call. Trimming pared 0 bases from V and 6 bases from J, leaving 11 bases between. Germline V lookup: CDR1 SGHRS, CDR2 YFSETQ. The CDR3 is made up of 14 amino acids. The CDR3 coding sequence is TGCGCCAGCAGCTTGGGAGGTCCCGAGGATACGCAGTATTTT. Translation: CASSLGGPEDTQYF. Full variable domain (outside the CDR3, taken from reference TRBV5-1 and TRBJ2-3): KAGVTQTPRYLIKTRGQQVTLSCSPISGHRSVSWYQQTPGQGLQFLFEYFSETQRNKGNFPGRFSGRQFSNSRSEMNVSTLELGDSALYLCASSLGGPEDTQYFGPGTRLTVL.

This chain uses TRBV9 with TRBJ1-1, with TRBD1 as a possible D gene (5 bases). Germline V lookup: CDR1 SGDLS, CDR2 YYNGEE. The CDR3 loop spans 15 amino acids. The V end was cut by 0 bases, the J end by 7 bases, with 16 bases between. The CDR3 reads CASSVEVTPGGEAFF. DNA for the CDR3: TGTGCCAGCAGCGTAGAGGTGACGCCGGGGGGTGAAGCTTTCTTT.

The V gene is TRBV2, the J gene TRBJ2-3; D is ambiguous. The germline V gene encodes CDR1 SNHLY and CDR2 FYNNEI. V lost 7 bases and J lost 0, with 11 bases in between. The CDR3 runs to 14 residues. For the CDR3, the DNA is TGTGCCAGCAACGGCGGATCTAGCACAGATACGCAGTATTTT. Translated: CASNGGSSTDTQYF.

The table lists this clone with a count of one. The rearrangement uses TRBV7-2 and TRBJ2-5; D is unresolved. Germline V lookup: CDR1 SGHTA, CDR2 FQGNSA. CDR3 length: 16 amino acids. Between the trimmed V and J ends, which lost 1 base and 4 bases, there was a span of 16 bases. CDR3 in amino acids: CASSLVLGGTGETQYF. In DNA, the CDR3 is TGTGCCAGCAGCTTAGTTTTAGGTGGTACGGGAGAGACCCAGTACTTC.

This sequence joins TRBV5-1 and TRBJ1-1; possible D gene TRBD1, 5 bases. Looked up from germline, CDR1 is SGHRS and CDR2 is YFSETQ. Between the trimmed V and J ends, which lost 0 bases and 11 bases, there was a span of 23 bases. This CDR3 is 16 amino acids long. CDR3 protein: CASSLEPHEVGGMAFF. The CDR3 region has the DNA TGCGCCAGCAGCTTGGAACCCCATGAGGTGGGGGGAATGGCTTTCTTT.

The CDR3 DNA sequence: TGTGCCAGCAGCCTATGGGACAGCTCCTACGAGCAGTACTTC. This gives the protein CASSLWDSSYEQYF. The chain couples TRBV27 to TRBJ2-7; 7 bases align to TRBD1. Germline CDR1 reads MNHEY; CDR2 reads SMNVEV (reference sequence). The CDR3 runs 14 residues. V trimming: 6 bases; J trimming: 0 bases; junction bases outside the gene matches: 5.

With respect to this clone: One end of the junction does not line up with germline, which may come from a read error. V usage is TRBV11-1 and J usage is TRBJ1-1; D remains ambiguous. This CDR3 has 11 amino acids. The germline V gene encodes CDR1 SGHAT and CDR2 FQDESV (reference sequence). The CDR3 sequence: CASSLYTEAFF. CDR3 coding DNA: TGTGCCAGCAGCTTATACACAGAAGCTTTCTTT.

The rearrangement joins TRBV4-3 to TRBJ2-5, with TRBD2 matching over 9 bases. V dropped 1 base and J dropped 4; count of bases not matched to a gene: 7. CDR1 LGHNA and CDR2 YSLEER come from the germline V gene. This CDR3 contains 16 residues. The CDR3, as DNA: TGCGCCAGCAGCCAAGTAGGGGCGGGGGGGCCAGAGACCCAGTACTTC. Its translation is CASSQVGAGGPETQYF.